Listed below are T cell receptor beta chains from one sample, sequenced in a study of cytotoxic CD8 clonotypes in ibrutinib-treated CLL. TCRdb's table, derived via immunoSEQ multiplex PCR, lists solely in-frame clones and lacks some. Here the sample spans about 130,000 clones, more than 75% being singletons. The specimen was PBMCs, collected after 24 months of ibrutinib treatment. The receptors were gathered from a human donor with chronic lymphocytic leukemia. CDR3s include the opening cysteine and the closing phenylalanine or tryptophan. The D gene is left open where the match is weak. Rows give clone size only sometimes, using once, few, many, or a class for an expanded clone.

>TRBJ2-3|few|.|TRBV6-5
TGTGCCAGCAGCTCCGGCAGACTCACAGATACGCAGTATTTT
CASSSGRLTDTQYF
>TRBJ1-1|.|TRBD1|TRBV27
TGTGCCAGCAGCCGCGGACAGGGTGGGTTTGTTGTTTTCTTT
CASSRGQGGFVVFF
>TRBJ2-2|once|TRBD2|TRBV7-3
TGTGCCAGCAGCGAAGCCCCAGCGGGACCCCACACCGGGGAGCTGTTTTTT
CASSEAPAGPHTGELFF
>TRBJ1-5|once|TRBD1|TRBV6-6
TGTGCCAGCAGGTCCGGGACAGATGGTCAGCCCCAGCATTTT
CASRSGTDGQPQHF
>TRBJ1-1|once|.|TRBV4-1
TGCGCCAGCAGCCAAGATGGCGCGGGGAACACTGAAGCTTTCTTT
CASSQDGAGNTEAFF
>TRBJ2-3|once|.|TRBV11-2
TGTGCCAGCAGCCCGAGGGGGCGGGGTTGGGCGCAGTATTTT
CASSPRGRGWAQYF
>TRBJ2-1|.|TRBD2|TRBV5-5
TGTGCCAGCAGCTACCTAGCGGGAGAGGATGAGCAGTTCTTC
CASSYLAGEDEQFF
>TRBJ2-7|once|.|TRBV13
TGTGCCAGCAGTTCGGGGCCACCCTACGAGCAGTACTTC
CASSSGPPYEQYF
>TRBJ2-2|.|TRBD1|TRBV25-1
TGTGCCAGCAGCCAGAAAGCGGGACAGGGGATAGCCGGGGAGCTGTTTTTT
CASSQKAGQGIAGELFF
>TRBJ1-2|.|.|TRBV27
TGTGCCAGCAGTTCTACAGCCTCAACTAACTATGGCTACACCTTC
CASSSTASTNYGYTF
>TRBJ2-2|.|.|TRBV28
TGTGCCAGCAGACAGAACACCGGGGAGCTGTTTTTT
CASRQNTGELFF
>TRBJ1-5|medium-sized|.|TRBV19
TGTGCCAGTAGTATTGGCCCACAGGGAAGGAGTCAGCCCCAGCATTTT
CASSIGPQGRSQPQHF
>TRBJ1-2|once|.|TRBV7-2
TGTGCCAGCAGCCCAACACATGGCTACACCTTC
CASSPTHGYTF
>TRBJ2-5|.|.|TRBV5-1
TGCGCCAGCAGCTTGGGCGACCAAGAGACCCAGTACTTC
CASSLGDQETQYF
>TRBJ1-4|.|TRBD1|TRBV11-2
TGTGCCAGCAGCGACCGACAGGGAGCTAATGAAAAACTGTTTTTT
CASSDRQGANEKLFF